This TCR beta chain was found in a study of technical replicates of blood from several donors. Using immunoSEQ multiplex PCR, the repertoire was profiled, and TCRdb retains in-frame clones only, with some absent. The sample consists of about 100,000 clones, more than 90% of them appearing once. The TCR originated in a human donor in good health. The sample consisted of T cells isolated from PBMCs.

The chain's CDR3 is CASSTRPRDRGSLEQFF. The CDR3 region has the DNA TGTGCCAGCAGCACAAGGCCCCGGGACAGGGGTTCGTTGGAGCAGTTCTTC. This rearrangement joins TRBV7-9 to TRBJ2-1; 10 nucleotides align to TRBD1. Unmatched junction bases numbered 17, after V lost 5 bases and J lost 10 bases. This CDR3 is built from 17 residues. CDR1 is SEHNR, CDR2 FQNEAQ, per germline (reference sequence). The full variable domain, rest sourced from reference TRBV7-9 and TRBJ2-1, is DTGVSQNPRHKITKRGQNVTFRCDPISEHNRLYWYRQTLGQGPEFLTYFQNEAQLEKSRLLSDRFSAERPKGSFSTLEIQRTEQGDSAMYLCASSTRPRDRGSLEQFFGPGTRLTVL.